Below are 12 T cell receptor beta chains sequenced from a single sample in a study of T cells after yellow fever vaccination. TCRdb used MiXCR to reprocess the 5' RACE reads, holding one entry per CDR3 protein. Seen here are about 400,000 distinct CDR3 sequences, about 6% observed once, and the top ten hold about 15%. The input for sequencing was PBMCs, taken 5 days after the yellow fever booster vaccination. These receptors all stem from a man aged 25-40 years who received the YFV17D yellow fever vaccine.

The chain recombines TRBV15 with TRBJ2-3; TRBD1 is a possible D gene (5 bases). Trimming pared 8 bases from V and 3 bases from J, leaving 9 bases between. CDR3 length: 12 residues. In germline, CDR1 is LNHNV, CDR2 YYDKDF (reference sequence). CDR3 sequence: CATLGETDTQYF. The CDR3 region has the DNA TGTGCCACCTTAGGGGAAACAGATACGCAGTATTTT.

This clonotype has a handful of counts. V is TRBV5-1 and J is TRBJ2-3; the D gene is possibly TRBD1 (5 bases). V was pared by 4 bases and J by 1 base, with 13 bases between. The CDR3 sequence is 15 residues long. Germline assignment: CDR1 SGHRS and CDR2 YFSETQ. The CDR3 DNA sequence: TGCGCCAGCAGCCCTACAGGTTTCGGCACAGATACGCAGTATTTT. Translating gives CASSPTGFGTDTQYF. The entire variable domain, with the rest obtained from reference TRBV5-1 and TRBJ2-3, is as follows: KAGVTQTPRYLIKTRGQQVTLSCSPISGHRSVSWYQQTPGQGLQFLFEYFSETQRNKGNFPGRFSGRQFSNSRSEMNVSTLELGDSALYLCASSPTGFGTDTQYFGPGTRLTVL.

This clonotype was found many times. The chain uses TRBV6-2 or TRBV6-3 and TRBJ2-2; the D gene is possibly TRBD2 (6 bases). This CDR3 is built from 15 residues. The germline CDR1 and CDR2 sequences are MNHEY and SVGEGT. V was clipped by 3 bases and J by 6 bases, with 14 bases between them. The CDR3 loop reads CASSYGTQPPGELFF. The CDR3, as DNA: TGTGCCAGCAGTTATGGGACTCAGCCCCCCGGGGAGCTGTTTTTT.

The gene calls are TRBV19 and TRBJ2-1; TRBD1 aligns across 8 bases. This CDR3 is 15 amino acids long. V was pared by 3 bases and J by 4 bases, with 5 bases of the junction left unmatched. The germline V gene encodes CDR1 LNHDA and CDR2 SQIVND (reference sequence). The CDR3 here is CASSMAGGVYNEQFF. The DNA of the CDR3 is TGTGCCAGTAGTATGGCAGGGGGCGTTTACAATGAGCAGTTCTTC.

This clonotype was counted at least ten times. V usage is TRBV28 and J usage is TRBJ2-7; TRBD1 might be the D (5 bases). The V and J ends lost 7 bases and 0 bases respectively, with 19 bases between them. The CDR3 loop spans 16 amino acids. From germline, CDR1 is MDHEN and CDR2 SYDVKM. CDR3 in amino acids: CASTRPGAVGSYEQYF. The CDR3 DNA is TGTGCCAGCACAAGGCCTGGGGCGGTTGGCTCCTACGAGCAGTACTTC.

This chain uses TRBV7-2 with TRBJ2-2; the D gene is possibly TRBD2 (6 bases). Trimming took 2 bases from V and 0 from J, leaving 10 bases between them. This CDR3 is 16 amino acids long. CDR1 is SGHTA and CDR2 is FQGNSA in the germline V gene. This CDR3 reads CASSLNGGANTGELFF. The CDR3 DNA reads TGTGCCAGCAGCTTAAACGGAGGGGCGAACACCGGGGAGCTGTTTTTT.

The CDR3 nucleotides read TGTGCCATCAGTGGATTCGGGGAAGAGGGCTACGAGCAGTACTTC. Its translation is CAISGFGEEGYEQYF. The chain carries TRBV10-3 and TRBJ2-7; tentatively, D is TRBD2 (5 bases). V lost 4 bases and J 3 bases, leaving 16 bases between the germline ends. The CDR3 extends over 15 amino acids. Germline CDR1 and CDR2: ENHRY and SYGVKD.

This clonotype appeared many times. The chain is built from TRBV28 and TRBJ2-3, with D tentatively TRBD2 (5 bases). The V gene's germline CDR1 is MDHEN and CDR2 SYDVKM. The CDR3 totals 15 residues. Deletions cut 1 base from V and 5 bases from J, with 13 bases between. This chain's CDR3 is CASSLYEGVVDTQYF. For the CDR3, the DNA is TGTGCCAGCAGTTTATATGAGGGAGTCGTAGATACGCAGTATTTT.

The chain has TRBV12-3 or TRBV12-4 and TRBJ1-4; D is uncertain. The CDR3 is made up of 14 amino acids. V was clipped by 6 bases and J by 4 bases, with 12 bases between them. This chain's CDR3 is CASRRRYGNEKLFF. The CDR3, as DNA: TGTGCCAGCAGAAGGCGATACGGTAATGAAAAACTGTTTTTT.

V is TRBV4-3 and J is TRBJ2-4; D call uncertain. The V and J ends lost 1 base and 5 bases respectively, with 15 bases between them. This CDR3 has 16 amino acids. The germline gives CDR1 LGHNA, CDR2 YSLEER. Here the CDR3 DNA reads TGCGCCAGCAGCCAAGTTTCGGCGAAGGGTCAAAACATTCAGTACTTC. It codes for CASSQVSAKGQNIQYF.

The sample holds many counts of this clonotype. V gene TRBV20-1 combines with J gene TRBJ2-1, with 7 bases that match TRBD2. V trimming: 1 base; J trimming: 7 bases; junction bases outside the gene matches: 4. The germline gives CDR1 DFQATT, CDR2 SNEGSKA (reference sequence). The CDR3 has 13 amino acids. The CDR3: CSARGLAENEQFF. CDR3 nucleotides: TGCAGTGCTAGAGGCCTAGCGGAAAATGAGCAGTTCTTC.

At least ten counts were recorded for this clonotype. The chain recombines TRBV7-2 with TRBJ2-1; D is unclear. Trimming left V 1 base short and J 10 bases short, with 17 bases between. Per the germline V gene, CDR1 is SGHTA and CDR2 is FQGNSA. The CDR3 is 15 amino acids. CDR3 DNA sequence: TGTGCCAGCAGCTTAGATGGGCCTCAAAGAGGCGAGCAGTTCTTC. It codes for CASSLDGPQRGEQFF.